This TCR beta chain is drawn from a study of blood T cell repertoires in COVID-19. Ages ranged from roughly 18 to 100 years, with residence in some 25 US areas. Cohort allocation depended upon clinical history that participants reported. This CDR3 is built from 12 residues. Trimming took off 3 bases at V and 7 bases at J, with 10 bases between the two ends. The germline V gene has CDR1 WSHSY and CDR2 SAAADI. Method: immunoSEQ multiplex PCR; TCRdb's copy keeps in-frame clones and lacks some. The sample has 300,000 to 400,000 clones; more than 75% are singletons. The receptor's source is a woman between 18 and 29 years old who had recovered from COVID-19. Sample: PBMCs or T cells enriched from blood (not recorded which). The chain is built from TRBV10-2 and TRBJ2-7; weak D call: TRBD2 (6 bases). The DNA of the CDR3 is TGCGCCAGCAGTGATGAGGGAGGTGAGCAGTACTTC. Translating it yields CASSDEGGEQYF.